The clone carrying this T cell receptor (beta chain) was recorded at least ten times. No antigen is known for it. Uncontrolled infection, other autoimmune disease, pregnancy or lactation disqualified patients from enrolment. The data derive from a study of T cells in Graves' hyperthyroidism and ophthalmopathy. The wider study: Any treatment followed the collection of peripheral blood at initial diagnosis.

Researchers took RNA transcripts and amplified the TCR beta CDR3 regions from them. The TCR CDR3 first-round RT-PCR relied on the HTBI primer set. Each CDR3 protein is one row after TCRdb ran MiXCR on the multiplex PCR reads. There are under 400,000 distinct CDR3 sequences in the sample; approximately 14% occur only once, and roughly 19% lies in the top ten. Study outcomes and limitations: Appearing also in blood were most of the thyroid clonotypes expanded above 0.001.

Looked up from germline, CDR1 is GTSNPN and CDR2 is SVGIG (reference sequence). V gave up 1 base and J gave up 7 bases, with 13 bases separating them. This CDR3 is 14 amino acids long. This sequence was found in a woman in her sixties or seventies with Graves' ophthalmopathy. Sequenced: blood. The chain has TRBV30 and TRBJ2-2, with D perhaps TRBD1 (5 bases). Here the CDR3 DNA reads TGTGCCTGGAGTGGTTGGGTCCAGGGCGGGGAGCTGTTTTTT. Translation gives CAWSGWVQGGELFF.